This T cell receptor (beta chain) came from a study of T-cell memory formation after mild COVID-19. TCRdb reprocessed the 5' RACE reads with MiXCR, giving one entry per CDR3 protein. The sample records about 390,000 distinct CDR3 sequences, 21% being singletons. Trimming took 10 bases from V and 3 from J, leaving 15 bases between them. This CDR3 spans 13 amino acids. The specimen sequenced was PBMCs or a T cell subset sorted from them (not recorded which). The sequence was collected from an adult woman who had mild COVID-19 (a few samples of this study predate the infection). Cell type and time point are not known. V is TRBV12-3 or TRBV12-4 and J is TRBJ2-5, with D uncertain. The CDR3 region has the DNA TGTGCCACCACAAAGGCAGTTAAAGAGACCCAGTACTTC. This encodes CATTKAVKETQYF.